These 6 T cell receptor beta chains share one sample of origin, sequenced in a study of T-cell reconstitution after alpha-beta-depleted transplantation in children. Unique molecular identifiers were used to barcode this TCRbeta library. TCRdb passed the PCR reads through MiXCR, listing each CDR3 protein once. Of about 360,000 distinct CDR3 sequences listed, about 14% are singletons. The sample here was PBMCs, taken from the stem cell graft. The receptors here all came from a human donor who donated a stem cell graft to a child with Fanconi anemia.

In its sample, this clonotype was seen a few times. The J gene is TRBJ1-2, the V gene TRBV6-5; 7 bases match TRBD1. This CDR3 is 15 amino acids long. CDR1 and CDR2 from the germline V gene are MNHEY and SVGAGI. V shed 0 bases and J 8 bases; nucleotides not matched to a gene: 9. This CDR3 is CASSYSPTGLRGYTF. Written as DNA, the CDR3 is TGTGCCAGCAGTTACTCCCCGACAGGGCTGAGGGGCTACACCTTC.

V usage is TRBV19 and J usage is TRBJ2-3; TRBD1 agrees at 9 bases. Germline-derived CDR1 and CDR2 are LNHDA and SQIVND (reference sequence). The CDR3 runs to 18 residues. The V gene end was trimmed by 3 bases and the J gene end by 2 bases; junction bases not matched to a gene: 12. CDR3 in amino acids: CASSIRSPGTGHTDTQYF. The CDR3, as DNA: TGTGCCAGTAGTATCCGCTCCCCCGGGACAGGGCACACAGATACGCAGTATTTT.

The sample holds many counts of this clonotype. The rearrangement links TRBV20-1 to TRBJ2-3; no definite D call. CDR1 DFQATT and CDR2 SNEGSKA come from the germline V gene (reference sequence). V lost 5 bases, J lost 2 bases, and 11 bases lay in between. The CDR3 loop spans 13 amino acids. CDR3 sequence (DNA): TGCAGTGCTCCACGCCCGGCCACAGATACGCAGTATTTT. Protein product: CSAPRPATDTQYF.

This clonotype was counted only a few times. J is TRBJ2-7 and V is TRBV7-9; perhaps TRBD2 as D (5 bases). The germline V and J ends were trimmed by 2 bases and 2 bases, with 10 bases remaining between them. Germline V gives CDR1 SEHNR, CDR2 FQNEAQ (reference sequence). CDR3 length equals 14 residues. The CDR3 reads CASSLKGETYEQYF. CDR3 in DNA: TGTGCCAGCAGCTTAAAGGGAGAGACCTACGAGCAGTACTTC.

J is TRBJ1-2 and V is TRBV29-1, with D unresolved. V was pared by 3 bases and J by 5 bases, with 10 bases between. This CDR3 region has 12 residues. Germline values: CDR1 SQVTM, CDR2 ANQGSEA. CDR3 nucleotide sequence: TGCAGCGTTGAGGAGTCTACTTATGGCTACACCTTC. Encoded protein: CSVEESTYGYTF. Full variable domain (outside the CDR3, taken from reference TRBV29-1 and TRBJ1-2): SAVISQKPSRDICQRGTSLTIQCQVDSQVTMMFWYRQQPGQSLTLIATANQGSEATYESGFVIDKFPISRPNLTFSTLTVSNMSPEDSSIYLCSVEESTYGYTFGSGTRLTVV.

This clonotype was seen repeatedly, ten times or more. The chain recombines TRBV12-3 or TRBV12-4 with TRBJ2-7, with a possible D match to TRBD1 (5 bases). This CDR3 is 12 amino acids long. V was trimmed by 3 bases and J by 4 bases, leaving 7 bases between them. CDR3 nucleotide sequence: TGTGCCAGCAGTTTTAGGGGATACGAGCAGTACTTC. Protein product: CASSFRGYEQYF.